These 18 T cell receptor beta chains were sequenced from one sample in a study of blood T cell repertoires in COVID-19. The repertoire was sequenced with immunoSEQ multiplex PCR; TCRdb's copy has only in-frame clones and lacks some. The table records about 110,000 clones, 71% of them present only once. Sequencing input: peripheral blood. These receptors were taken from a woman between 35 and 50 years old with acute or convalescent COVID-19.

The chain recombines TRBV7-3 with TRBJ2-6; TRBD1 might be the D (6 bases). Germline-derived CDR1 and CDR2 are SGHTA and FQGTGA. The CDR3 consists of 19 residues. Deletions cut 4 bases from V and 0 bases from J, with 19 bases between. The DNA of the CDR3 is TGTGCCAGCAGCTCCCTACCAGGGGCAGGGAGCTCTGGGGCCAACGTCCTGACTTTC. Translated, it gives CASSSLPGAGSSGANVLTF.

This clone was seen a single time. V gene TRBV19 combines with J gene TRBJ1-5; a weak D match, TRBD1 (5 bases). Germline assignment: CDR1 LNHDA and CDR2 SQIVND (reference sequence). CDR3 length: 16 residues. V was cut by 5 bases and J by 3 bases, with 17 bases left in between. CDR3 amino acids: CASSPRDYWNNQPQHF. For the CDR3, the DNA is TGTGCCAGTAGTCCCCGGGACTATTGGAACAATCAGCCCCAGCATTTT.

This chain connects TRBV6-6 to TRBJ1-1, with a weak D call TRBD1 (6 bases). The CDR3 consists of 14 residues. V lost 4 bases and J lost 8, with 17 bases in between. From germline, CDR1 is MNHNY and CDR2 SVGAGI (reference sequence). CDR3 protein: CASSSEGGGREAFF. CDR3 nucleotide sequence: TGTGCCAGCAGTTCCGAGGGGGGGGGCAGGGAAGCTTTCTTT.

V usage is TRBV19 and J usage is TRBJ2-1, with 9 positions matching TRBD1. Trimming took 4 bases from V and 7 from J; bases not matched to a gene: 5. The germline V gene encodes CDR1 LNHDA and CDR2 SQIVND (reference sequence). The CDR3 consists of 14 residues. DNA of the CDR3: TGTGCCAGTAGTAGGACAGGGGTCGCGAATGAGCAGTTCTTC. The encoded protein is CASSRTGVANEQFF.

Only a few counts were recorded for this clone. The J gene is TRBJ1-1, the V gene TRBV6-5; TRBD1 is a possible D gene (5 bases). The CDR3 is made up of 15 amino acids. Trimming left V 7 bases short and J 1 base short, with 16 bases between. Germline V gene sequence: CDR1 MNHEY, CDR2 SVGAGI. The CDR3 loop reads CASKPTQGQNTEAFF. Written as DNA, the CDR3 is TGTGCCAGCAAACCGACCCAGGGCCAGAACACTGAAGCTTTCTTT.

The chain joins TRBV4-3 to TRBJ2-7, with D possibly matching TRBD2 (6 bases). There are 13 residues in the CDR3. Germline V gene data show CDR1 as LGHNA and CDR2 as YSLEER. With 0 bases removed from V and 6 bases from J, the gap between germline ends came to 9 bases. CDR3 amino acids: CASSQDRRVEQYF. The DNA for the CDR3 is TGCGCCAGCAGCCAAGATAGGAGGGTCGAGCAGTACTTC.

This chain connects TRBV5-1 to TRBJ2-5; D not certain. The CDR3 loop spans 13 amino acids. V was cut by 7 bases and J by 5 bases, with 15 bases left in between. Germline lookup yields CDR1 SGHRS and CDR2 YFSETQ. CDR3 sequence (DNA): TGCGCCAGCGGGCCAGGCGTTGGGGAGACCCAGTACTTC. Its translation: CASGPGVGETQYF.

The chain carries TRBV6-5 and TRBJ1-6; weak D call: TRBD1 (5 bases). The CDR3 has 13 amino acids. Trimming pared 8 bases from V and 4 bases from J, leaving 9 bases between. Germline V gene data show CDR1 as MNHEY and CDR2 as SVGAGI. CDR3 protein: CASYKGYNSPLHF. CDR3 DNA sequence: TGTGCCAGCTACAAGGGGTATAATTCACCCCTCCACTTT.

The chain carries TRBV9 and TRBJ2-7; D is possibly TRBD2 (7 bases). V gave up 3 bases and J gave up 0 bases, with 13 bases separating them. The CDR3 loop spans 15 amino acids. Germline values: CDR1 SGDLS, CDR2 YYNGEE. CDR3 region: CASSEGGATSYEQYF. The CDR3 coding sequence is TGTGCCAGCAGCGAGGGGGGGGCGACCTCCTACGAGCAGTACTTC.

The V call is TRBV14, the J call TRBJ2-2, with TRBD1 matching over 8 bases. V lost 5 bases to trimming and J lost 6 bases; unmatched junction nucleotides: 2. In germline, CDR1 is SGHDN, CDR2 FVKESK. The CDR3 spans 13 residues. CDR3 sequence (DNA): TGTGCCAGCAGCTCGGACAGGGCCGGGGAGCTGTTTTTT. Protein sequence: CASSSDRAGELFF.

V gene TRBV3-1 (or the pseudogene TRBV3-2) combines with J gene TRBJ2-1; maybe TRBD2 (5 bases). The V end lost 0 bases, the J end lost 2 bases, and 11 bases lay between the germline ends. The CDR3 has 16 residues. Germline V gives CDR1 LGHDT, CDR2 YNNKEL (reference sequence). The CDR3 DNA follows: TGTGCCAGCAGCCAAGACCTAGCCAGCACCTACAATGAGCAGTTCTTC. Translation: CASSQDLASTYNEQFF.

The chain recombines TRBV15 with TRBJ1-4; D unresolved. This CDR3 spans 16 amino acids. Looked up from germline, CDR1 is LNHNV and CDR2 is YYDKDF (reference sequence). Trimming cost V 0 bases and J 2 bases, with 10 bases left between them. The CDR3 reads CATSRDQAATNEKLFF. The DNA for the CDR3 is TGTGCCACCAGCAGAGATCAAGCAGCGACTAATGAAAAACTGTTTTTT.

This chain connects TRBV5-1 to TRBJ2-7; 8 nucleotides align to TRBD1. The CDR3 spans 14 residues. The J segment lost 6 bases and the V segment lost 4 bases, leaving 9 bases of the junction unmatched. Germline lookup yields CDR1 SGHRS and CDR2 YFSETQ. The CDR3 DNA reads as TGCGCCAGCAGCATCGACCTCGACAGGGGCGAGCAGTACTTC. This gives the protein CASSIDLDRGEQYF.

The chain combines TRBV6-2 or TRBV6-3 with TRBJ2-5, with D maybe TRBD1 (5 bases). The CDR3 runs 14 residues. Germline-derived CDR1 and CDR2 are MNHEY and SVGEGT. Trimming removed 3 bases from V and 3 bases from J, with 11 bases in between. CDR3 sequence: CASSYIRDEETQYF. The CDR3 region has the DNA TGTGCCAGCAGTTATATCAGGGATGAAGAGACCCAGTACTTC.

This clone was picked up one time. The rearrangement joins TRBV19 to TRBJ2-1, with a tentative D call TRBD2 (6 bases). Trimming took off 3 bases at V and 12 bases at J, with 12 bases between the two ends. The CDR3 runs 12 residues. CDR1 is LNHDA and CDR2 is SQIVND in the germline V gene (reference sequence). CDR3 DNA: TGTGCCAGTAGTATCGCGGGCGGGGCGCAGTTCTTC. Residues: CASSIAGGAQFF. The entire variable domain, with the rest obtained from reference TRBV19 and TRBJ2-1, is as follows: DGGITQSPKYLFRKEGQNVTLSCEQNLNHDAMYWYRQDPGQGLRLIYYSQIVNDFQKGDIAEGYSVSREKKESFPLTVTSAQKNPTAFYLCASSIAGGAQFFGPGTRLTVL.

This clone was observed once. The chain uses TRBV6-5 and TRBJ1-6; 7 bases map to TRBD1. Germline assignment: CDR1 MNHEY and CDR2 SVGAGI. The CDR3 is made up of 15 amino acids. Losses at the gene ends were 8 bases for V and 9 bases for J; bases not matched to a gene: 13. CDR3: CASAIRQGEGSPLHF. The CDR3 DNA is TGTGCCAGCGCCATCCGACAGGGTGAGGGTTCACCCCTCCACTTT.

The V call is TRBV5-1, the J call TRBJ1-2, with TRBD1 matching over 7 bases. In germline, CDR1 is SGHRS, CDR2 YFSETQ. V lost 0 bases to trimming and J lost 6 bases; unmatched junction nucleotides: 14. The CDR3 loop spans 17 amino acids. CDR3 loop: CASSLEGLGQPSNGYTF. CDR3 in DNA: TGCGCCAGCAGCTTGGAAGGTTTGGGACAGCCCTCTAATGGCTACACCTTC.

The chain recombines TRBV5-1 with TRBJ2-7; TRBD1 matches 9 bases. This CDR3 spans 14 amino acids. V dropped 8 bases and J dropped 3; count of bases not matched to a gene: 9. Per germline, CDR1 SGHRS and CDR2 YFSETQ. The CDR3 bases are TGCGCCAGTAATAAGGGACAGGGTAACTACGAGCAGTACTTC. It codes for CASNKGQGNYEQYF.